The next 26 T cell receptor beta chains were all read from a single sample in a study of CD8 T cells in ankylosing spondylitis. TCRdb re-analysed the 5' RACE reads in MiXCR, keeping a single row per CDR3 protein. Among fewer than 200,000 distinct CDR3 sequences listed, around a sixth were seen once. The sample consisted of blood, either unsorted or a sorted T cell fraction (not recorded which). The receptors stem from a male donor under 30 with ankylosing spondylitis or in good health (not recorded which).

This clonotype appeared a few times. CDR3 in DNA: TGCAGTGCTCCCTCGACAGGGATATATGGCTACACCTTC. This sequence encodes CSAPSTGIYGYTF. This rearrangement joins TRBV20-1 to TRBJ1-2, with TRBD1 matching over 7 bases. V trimming: 5 bases; J trimming: 5 bases; junction bases outside the gene matches: 8. The CDR3 totals 13 residues. The germline V gene has CDR1 DFQATT and CDR2 SNEGSKA (reference sequence).

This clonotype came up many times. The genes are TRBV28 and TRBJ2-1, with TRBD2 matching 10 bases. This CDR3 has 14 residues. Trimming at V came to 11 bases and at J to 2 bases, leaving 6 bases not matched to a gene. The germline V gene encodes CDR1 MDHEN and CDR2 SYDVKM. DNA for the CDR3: TGTGCCGCCCAAGCGGGAGGGCCCTACAATGAGCAGTTCTTC. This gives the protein CAAQAGGPYNEQFF.

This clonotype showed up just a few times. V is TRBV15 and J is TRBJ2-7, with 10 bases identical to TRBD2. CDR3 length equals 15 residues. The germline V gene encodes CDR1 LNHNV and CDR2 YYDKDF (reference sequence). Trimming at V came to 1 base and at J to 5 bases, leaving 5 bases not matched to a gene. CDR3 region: CATSRGGAGGNEQYV. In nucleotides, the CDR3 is TGTGCCACCAGCAGAGGTGGAGCGGGAGGGAACGAGCAGTACGTC.

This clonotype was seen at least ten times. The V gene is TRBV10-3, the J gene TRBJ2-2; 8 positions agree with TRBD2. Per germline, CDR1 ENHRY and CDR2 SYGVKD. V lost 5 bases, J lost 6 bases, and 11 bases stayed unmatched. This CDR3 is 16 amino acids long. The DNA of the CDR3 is TGTGCCATCAGTTTTTCGAGCGGGAGTACGGCCGGGGAGCTGTTTTTT. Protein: CAISFSSGSTAGELFF.

The CDR3 here is CASSRGLADLQGPSTDTQYF. CDR3 bases: TGTGCCAGCAGCAGGGGACTAGCGGATCTACAGGGCCCCAGCACAGATACGCAGTATTTT. The chain couples TRBV5-6 to TRBJ2-3, with 11 bases matching TRBD2. The germline V gene has CDR1 SGHDT and CDR2 YYEEEE. The CDR3 has 20 residues. V was clipped by 4 bases and J by 0 bases; unmatched bases: 16. The variable domain in full, with the rest retrieved from reference TRBV5-6 and TRBJ2-3, is DAGVTQSPTHLIKTRGQQVTLRCSPKSGHDTVSWYQQALGQGPQFIFQYYEEEERQRGNFPDRFSGHQFPNYSSELNVNALLLGDSALYLCASSRGLADLQGPSTDTQYFGPGTRLTVL.

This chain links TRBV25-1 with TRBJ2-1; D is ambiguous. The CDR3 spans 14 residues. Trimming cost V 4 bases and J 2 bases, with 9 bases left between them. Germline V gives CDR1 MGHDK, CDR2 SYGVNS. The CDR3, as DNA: TGTGCCAGCAGTGCTCGCCGGACCTACAATGAGCAGTTCTTC. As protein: CASSARRTYNEQFF. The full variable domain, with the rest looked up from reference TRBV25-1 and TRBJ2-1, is EADIYQTPRYLVIGTGKKITLECSQTMGHDKMYWYQQDPGMELHLIHYSYGVNSTEKGDLSSESTVSRIRTEHFPLTLESARPSHTSQYLCASSARRTYNEQFFGPGTRLTVL.

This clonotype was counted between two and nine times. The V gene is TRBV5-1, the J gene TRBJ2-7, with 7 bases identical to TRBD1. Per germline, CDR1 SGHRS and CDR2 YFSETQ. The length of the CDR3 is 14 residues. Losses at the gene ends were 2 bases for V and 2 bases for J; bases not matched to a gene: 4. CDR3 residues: CASSFETGPYEQYV. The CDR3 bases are TGCGCCAGCAGCTTTGAGACAGGGCCCTACGAGCAGTACGTC.

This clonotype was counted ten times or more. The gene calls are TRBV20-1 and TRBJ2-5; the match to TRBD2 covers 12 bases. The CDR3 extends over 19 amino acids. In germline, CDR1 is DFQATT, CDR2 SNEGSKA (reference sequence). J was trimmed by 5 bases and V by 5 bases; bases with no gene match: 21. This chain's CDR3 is CSASSGVIPTSGRGETQYF. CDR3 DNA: TGCAGTGCTTCCAGTGGGGTGATTCCGACTAGCGGGAGAGGGGAGACCCAGTACTTC.

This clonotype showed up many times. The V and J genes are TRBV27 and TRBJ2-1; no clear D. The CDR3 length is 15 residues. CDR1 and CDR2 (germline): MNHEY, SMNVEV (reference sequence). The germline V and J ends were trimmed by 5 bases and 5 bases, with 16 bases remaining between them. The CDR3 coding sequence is TGTGCCAGCAGTGGGTATTCCCCTGTAGACAATGAGCAGTTCTTC. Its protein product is CASSGYSPVDNEQFF.

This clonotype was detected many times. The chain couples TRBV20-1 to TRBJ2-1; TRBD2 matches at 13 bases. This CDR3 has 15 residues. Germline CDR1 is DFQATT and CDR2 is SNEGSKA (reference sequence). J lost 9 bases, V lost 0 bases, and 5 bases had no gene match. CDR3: CSARDGGLAGVEQFF. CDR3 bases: TGCAGTGCTAGAGATGGTGGACTAGCGGGAGTTGAGCAGTTCTTC.

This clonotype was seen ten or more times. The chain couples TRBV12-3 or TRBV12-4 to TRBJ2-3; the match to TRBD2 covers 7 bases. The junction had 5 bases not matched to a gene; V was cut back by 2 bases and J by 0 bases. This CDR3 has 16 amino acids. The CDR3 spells CASSLPSGSSTDTQYF. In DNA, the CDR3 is TGTGCCAGCAGTTTACCTAGCGGTTCTAGCACAGATACGCAGTATTTT.

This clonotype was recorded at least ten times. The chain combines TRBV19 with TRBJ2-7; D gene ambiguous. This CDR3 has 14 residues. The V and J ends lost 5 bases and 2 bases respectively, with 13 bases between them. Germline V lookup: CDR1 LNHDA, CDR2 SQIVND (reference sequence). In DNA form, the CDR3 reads TGTGCCAGTAGTGCGAGCAGAACCCCCTACGAGCAGTACTTC. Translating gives CASSASRTPYEQYF.

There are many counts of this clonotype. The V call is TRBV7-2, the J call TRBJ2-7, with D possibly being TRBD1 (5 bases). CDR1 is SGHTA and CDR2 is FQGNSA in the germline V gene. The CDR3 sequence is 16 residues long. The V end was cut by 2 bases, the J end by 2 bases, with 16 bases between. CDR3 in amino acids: CASSLTPTASAYEQYF. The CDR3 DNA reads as TGTGCCAGCAGCTTAACGCCGACAGCTTCAGCCTACGAGCAGTACTTC.

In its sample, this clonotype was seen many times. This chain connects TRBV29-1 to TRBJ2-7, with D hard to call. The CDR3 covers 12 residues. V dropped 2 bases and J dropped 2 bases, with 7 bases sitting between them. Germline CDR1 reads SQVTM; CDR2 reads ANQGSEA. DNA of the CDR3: TGCAGCGTTGAACAGTCTACCTACGAGCAGTACTTC. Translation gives CSVEQSTYEQYF.

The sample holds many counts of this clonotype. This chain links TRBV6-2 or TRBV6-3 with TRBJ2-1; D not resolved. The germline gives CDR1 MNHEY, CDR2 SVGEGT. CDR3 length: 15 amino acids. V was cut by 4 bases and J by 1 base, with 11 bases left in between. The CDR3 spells CASSSNRISYNEQFF. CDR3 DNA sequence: TGTGCCAGCAGTTCGAATCGGATATCCTACAATGAGCAGTTCTTC.

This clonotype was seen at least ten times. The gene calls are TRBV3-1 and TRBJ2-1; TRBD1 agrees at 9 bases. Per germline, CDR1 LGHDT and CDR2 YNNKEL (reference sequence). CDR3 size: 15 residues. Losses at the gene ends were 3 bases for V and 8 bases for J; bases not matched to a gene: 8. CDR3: CASSHPGQGGDEQFF. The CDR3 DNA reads TGTGCCAGCAGCCACCCGGGACAGGGAGGGGATGAGCAGTTCTTC.

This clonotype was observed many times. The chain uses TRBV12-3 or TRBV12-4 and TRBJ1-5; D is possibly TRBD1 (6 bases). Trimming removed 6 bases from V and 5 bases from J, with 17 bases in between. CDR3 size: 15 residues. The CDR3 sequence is CASSYQGGGHQPQHF. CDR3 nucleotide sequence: TGTGCCAGCAGCTACCAGGGTGGGGGGCATCAGCCCCAGCATTTT.

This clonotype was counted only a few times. This CDR3 reads CASSPYPRNTGELFF. The CDR3 DNA reads as TGTGCCAGCAGTCCGTACCCCCGGAACACCGGGGAGCTGTTTTTT. The chain recombines TRBV12-3 or TRBV12-4 with TRBJ2-2, with D uncertain. V was shortened by 5 bases and J by 1 base, with 11 bases between the two germline ends. The CDR3 loop spans 15 amino acids.

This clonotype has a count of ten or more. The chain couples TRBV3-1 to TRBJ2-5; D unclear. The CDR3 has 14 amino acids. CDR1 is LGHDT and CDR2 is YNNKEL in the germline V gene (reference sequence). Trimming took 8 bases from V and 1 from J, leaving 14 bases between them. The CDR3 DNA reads TGTGCCAGCGCCCAGACACTTGTCCAAGAGACCCAGTACTTC. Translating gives CASAQTLVQETQYF.

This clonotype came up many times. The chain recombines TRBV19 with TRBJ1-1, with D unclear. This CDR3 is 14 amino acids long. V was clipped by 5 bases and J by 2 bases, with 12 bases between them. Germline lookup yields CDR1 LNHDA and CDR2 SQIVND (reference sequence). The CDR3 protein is CASSAPWENTEAFF. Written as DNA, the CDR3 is TGTGCCAGTAGTGCCCCTTGGGAAAACACTGAAGCTTTCTTT.

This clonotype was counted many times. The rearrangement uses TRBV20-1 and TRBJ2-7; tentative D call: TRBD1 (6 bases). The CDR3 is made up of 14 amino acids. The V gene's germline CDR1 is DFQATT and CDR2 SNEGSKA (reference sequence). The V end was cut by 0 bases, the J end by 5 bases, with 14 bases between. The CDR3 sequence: CSARETGTLDEQYF. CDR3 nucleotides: TGCAGTGCTAGAGAGACAGGTACTCTCGACGAGCAGTACTTC.

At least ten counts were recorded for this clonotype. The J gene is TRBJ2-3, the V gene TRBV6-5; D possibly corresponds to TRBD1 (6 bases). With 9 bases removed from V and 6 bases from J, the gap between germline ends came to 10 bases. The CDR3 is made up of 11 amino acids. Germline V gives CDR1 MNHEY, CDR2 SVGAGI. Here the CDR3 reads CASSGVDTQYF. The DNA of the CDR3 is TGTGCCAGTTCAGGGGTTGATACGCAGTATTTT.

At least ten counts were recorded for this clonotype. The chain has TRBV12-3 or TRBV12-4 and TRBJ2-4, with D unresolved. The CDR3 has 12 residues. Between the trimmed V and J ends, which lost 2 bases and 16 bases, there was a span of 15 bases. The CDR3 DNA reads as TGTGCCAGCAGTTTATCATCCCTAAGGGCTTACTTC. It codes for CASSLSSLRAYF.

The CDR3 DNA follows: TGTGCCAGCAGCTATCAGACTAGCGAAAACACAGATACGCAGTATTTT. This translates into CASSYQTSENTDTQYF. The chain couples TRBV27 to TRBJ2-3, with TRBD2 matching 8 bases. The CDR3 spans 16 residues. In germline, CDR1 is MNHEY, CDR2 SMNVEV (reference sequence). Trimming cost V 6 bases and J 2 bases; bases outside gene matches: 10.

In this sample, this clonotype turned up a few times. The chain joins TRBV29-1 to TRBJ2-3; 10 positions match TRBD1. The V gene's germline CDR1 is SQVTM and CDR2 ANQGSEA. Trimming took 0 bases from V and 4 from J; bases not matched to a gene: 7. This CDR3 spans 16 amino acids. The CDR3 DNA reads TGCAGCGTTGAAGACCTAGACAGGGGGCGCGCAGATACGCAGTATTTT. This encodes CSVEDLDRGRADTQYF.

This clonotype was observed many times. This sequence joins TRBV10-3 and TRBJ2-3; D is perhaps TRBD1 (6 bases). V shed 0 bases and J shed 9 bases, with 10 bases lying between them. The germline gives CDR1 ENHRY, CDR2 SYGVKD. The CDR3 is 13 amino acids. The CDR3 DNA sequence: TGTGCCATCAGTGAGTCTGGGGGCGCAACGCAGTATTTT. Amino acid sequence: CAISESGGATQYF.